A selection of T cell receptor beta chains follows, all from one sample in a study of spatial heterogeneity in lung cancer. TCRdb redid the calling of the 5' RACE reads with MiXCR, one entry per CDR3 protein. The profile shows about 120,000 distinct CDR3 sequences, over 9% of them singletons. Material: PBMCs, obtained at follow-up. These receptors came from a male donor with early-stage non-small cell lung cancer. Each CDR3 is given with its conserved first and last residue. A D gene is named only where the DNA matches it firmly. Clone sizes are given selectively: once, few, many, or a class where the clone is expanded.

abundance | j_gene | d_gene | v_gene | CDR3aa
many | TRBJ2-5 | NA | TRBV12-3/TRBV12-4 | CASSFVGETQYF
NA | TRBJ1-6 | NA | TRBV20-1 | CSARTGRDSPLHF
NA | TRBJ1-1 | TRBD1 | TRBV9 | CASSATGGYEAFF
NA | TRBJ1-5 | NA | TRBV20-1 | CSARDVSNQPQHF
NA | TRBJ1-4 | TRBD1 | TRBV7-9 | CASSLGTGEPTNEKLFF
NA | TRBJ2-7 | NA | TRBV28 | CASSLYRDNPYEQYF
many | TRBJ2-5 | NA | TRBV14 | CASSQDSFNYQETQYF
few | TRBJ1-2 | NA | TRBV27 | CASSSGGIGRYGYTF
many | TRBJ2-7 | TRBD1 | TRBV20-1 | CSASRDSSYEQYF
few | TRBJ2-1 | NA | TRBV4-1 | CASSPSSAETYNEQFF
many | TRBJ2-7 | NA | TRBV20-1 | CSAGGVNYEQYF
few | TRBJ2-2 | TRBD1 | TRBV5-4 | CASSLAGGRNTGELFF
few | TRBJ1-6 | TRBD1 | TRBV7-2 | CASSLTGTGVSPLHF
many | TRBJ2-3 | TRBD1 | TRBV29-1 | CSVEGQGFSDTQYF
NA | TRBJ2-1 | TRBD1 | TRBV11-3 | CASSQDRGEYNEQFF
NA | TRBJ2-1 | TRBD2 | TRBV12-3/TRBV12-4 | CASSPWTSLSSSYNEQFF
NA | TRBJ2-1 | NA | TRBV28 | CASSLTQDNEQFF
NA | TRBJ1-1 | NA | TRBV14 | CASSQDNPNTEAFF
few | TRBJ2-1 | NA | TRBV10-1 | CASSTRAYNEQFF
NA | TRBJ2-1 | NA | TRBV28 | CASSLGVLVNNEQFF
NA | TRBJ2-7 | TRBD1 | TRBV6-2/TRBV6-3 | CASTKQGDRTYEQYF
few | TRBJ1-1 | NA | TRBV5-4 | CASSLDAGDEAFF
NA | TRBJ2-5 | NA | TRBV7-2 | CASSLLAGGQGETQYF
few | TRBJ2-5 | NA | TRBV29-1 | CSVRDKETQYF
many | TRBJ2-3 | NA | TRBV7-2 | CASSHGWGGRTDTQYF
few | TRBJ1-4 | NA | TRBV4-2 | CASSPPGSANEKLFF
NA | TRBJ2-5 | NA | TRBV28 | CASSPPRETQYF
NA | TRBJ2-2 | NA | TRBV2 | CASNDVRNTGELFF
NA | TRBJ1-6 | NA | TRBV7-2 | CASSPEAGRNSPLHF
many | TRBJ1-1 | TRBD1 | TRBV6-6 | CASTAGTGGYTEAFF
many | TRBJ2-3 | NA | TRBV5-6 | CASSPDPTDTQYF
few | TRBJ1-2 | TRBD1 | TRBV6-5 | CASSLDRGLANYGYTF
many | TRBJ2-5 | NA | TRBV9 | CASSPRGNYVGETQYF
few | TRBJ2-7 | NA | TRBV18 | CASCQPGYEQYF
NA | TRBJ2-5 | NA | TRBV2 | CASSDNSLYQETQYF
NA | TRBJ1-2 | NA | TRBV6-1 | CASSVEQGYGYTF
NA | TRBJ2-6 | TRBD1 | TRBV5-4 | CASSPTGGPQNVLTF
NA | TRBJ1-4 | NA | TRBV29-1 | CSVEKGDEKLFF
many | TRBJ2-7 | NA | TRBV20-1 | CSARGQSLAEQYF
few | TRBJ1-5 | NA | TRBV29-1 | CSVEQGIGQPQHF
many | TRBJ2-6 | TRBD1 | TRBV6-5 | CASSGGQGYGANVLTF
NA | TRBJ1-2 | NA | TRBV7-2 | CASSSGLMEGGYTF
few | TRBJ2-6 | NA | TRBV10-2 | CASSGTGRGAGANVLTF
NA | TRBJ1-4 | NA | TRBV7-9 | CASSRGPEKLFF
NA | TRBJ2-7 | NA | TRBV24-1 | CATSTSDSYEQYF
few | TRBJ2-3 | NA | TRBV3-1 | CASSQAGGTDTQYF
few | TRBJ1-2 | NA | TRBV7-9 | CASSLEEYGYTF
NA | TRBJ2-6 | NA | TRBV20-1 | CSAVQGFGANVLTF
NA | TRBJ2-5 | NA | TRBV27 | CASTETQYF
NA | TRBJ2-7 | NA | TRBV12-3/TRBV12-4 | CASSFRDAYEQYF
few | TRBJ2-3 | NA | TRBV7-3 | CASSFSSRSTDTQYF
few | TRBJ2-3 | NA | TRBV19 | CASTPWGTDTQYF
many | TRBJ2-2 | NA | TRBV6-5 | CASSYKTGELFF
NA | TRBJ2-7 | NA | TRBV24-1 | CATSEPTGTETYEQYF
few | TRBJ2-1 | TRBD1 | TRBV2 | CASRAGTGPGSSYNEQFF
NA | TRBJ2-7 | NA | TRBV6-2/TRBV6-3 | CASSQLSGPSVQYF
few | TRBJ2-1 | TRBD1 | TRBV2 | CASRPVRDRAYNEQFF
few | TRBJ1-4 | TRBD1 | TRBV5-1 | CASSFDRGREKLFF
NA | TRBJ1-5 | TRBD1 | TRBV19 | CASSMIEGASNQPQHF
NA | TRBJ2-6 | NA | TRBV20-1 | CSAAQGAQSGANVLTF